This record covers a single T cell receptor beta chain. This clonotype has just one count. The antigen it binds to is not known. An end of the junction does not agree with germline; a read error may underlie this. The data derive from a study of blood T cells in healthy people across ages (dated by TCRdb to the mid-2010s). A note on the overall study: In model experiments, template switching captured roughly one uniquely barcoded TCR beta cDNA molecule for every two T cells. The donors were divided into four age groups: young (average approximately 16 years), middle-aged (around 37), aged (about 62) and long-lived (roughly 82). Donors of different ages were randomly distributed across sequencing lanes to avoid experimental bias. Two additional independent replicas of 1 million unique cDNA reads from the same blood draw were analyzed for two donors (one aged 18 to 30 and one aged 80 or older). To track age-related changes in TCR beta repertoire diversity, the study relied on deep sequencing normalized with unique cDNA molecular identifiers. Summary of the overall study and its limitations: Donor CMV infection status was unknown, potentially confounding age-related changes in expanded clonotypes. Estimates of total diversity based on one million sequenced T cells were regarded as lower bounds and as underestimates. The long-lived group showed more naive CD4+ T cells, fewer expanded clones and increased TCR diversity than the aged group, suggesting age selection. Observed TCR beta diversity per million T cells fell roughly linearly with age, and a significant reduction was already apparent by age approximately 40. Observed TCR beta diversity correlated strongly with the percentage of naive T cells measured by flow cytometry. Bulk unsorted PBMC profiling prevented conclusive comparison of naive and antigen-experienced compartments.

Donors were around 37 systemically healthy Caucasian individuals from Russia aged roughly 6 to 90 years. Each donor gave ten milliliters of peripheral blood, drawn into EDTA-treated Vacutainer tubes. Ficoll-Paque density-gradient centrifugation was used to isolate PBMCs, with at least 6 million per sample. Total RNA was extracted from PBMCs with Trizol reagent, with at least 6 micrograms obtained per sample. For every donor, flow cytometry on a PBMC aliquot measured the percentage of naive CD45RAhigh/CD27high T cells. Library preparation used 5' RACE. Sequencing was performed on an Illumina HiSeq 2500. A second PCR of 7 to 11 cycles was performed with a sample-barcoded 5' primer and a J-beta primer mix. A template-switch 5' adaptor carrying 12 random nucleotides introduced a unique molecular identifier onto each TCR beta cDNA molecule. Each sample yielded at least 2.5 million CDR3-containing paired-end reads. The Mint cDNA synthesis kit, primed by a TRBC-specific oligonucleotide, was used to synthesize first-strand cDNA from all RNA. After uracil-DNA glycosylase treatment, a first 18-cycle PCR used universal primers M1SS and BC2_uni_R on all cDNA. On the authors' methods: Normalization of each sample was performed by random selection of 1 million high-quality reads, each carrying a distinct molecular identifier. Instead of being binned into consensus sequences, reads with shared molecular identifiers were discarded. MiTCR, set to a Q25 quality threshold and the strictest error-elimination algorithm, was used for CDR3 identification, clonotype clustering and error correction. A nonparametric unseen species model with Euler transformation was used to estimate a lower bound on total TCR beta diversity. TCRdb redid the processing of the public reads, applying fastp at Q25 and MiXCR, and retained in-frame beta chains. One record per CDR3 amino acid sequence lists the most common genes and DNA. TCRdb's processing, not the study's, gives the V and J calls here. The sample has over 950,000 distinct CDR3 sequences on record, roughly 47% of them singletons. Together, the top ten hold roughly a fifth of the sample.

The CDR3 runs 15 amino acids, cysteine and phenylalanine included. Here the CDR3 DNA is all that survives: 45 bases in frame from base 1. Taken from the germline V gene (reference sequence), the CDR1 and CDR2 loops are DFQATT and SNEGSKA. This chain is built from TRBV20-1 and TRBJ2-1; the D region possibly corresponds to TRBD1 (5 bases align). Material: blood. The receptor was isolated from a woman aged 55-69 years in good health. The CDR3 amino acid sequence is: CSARVRDRRYTEQFF. The nucleotide sequence is given as TGCAGTGCTAGGGTCAGGGATCGGAGATACACTGAGCAGTTCTTC.